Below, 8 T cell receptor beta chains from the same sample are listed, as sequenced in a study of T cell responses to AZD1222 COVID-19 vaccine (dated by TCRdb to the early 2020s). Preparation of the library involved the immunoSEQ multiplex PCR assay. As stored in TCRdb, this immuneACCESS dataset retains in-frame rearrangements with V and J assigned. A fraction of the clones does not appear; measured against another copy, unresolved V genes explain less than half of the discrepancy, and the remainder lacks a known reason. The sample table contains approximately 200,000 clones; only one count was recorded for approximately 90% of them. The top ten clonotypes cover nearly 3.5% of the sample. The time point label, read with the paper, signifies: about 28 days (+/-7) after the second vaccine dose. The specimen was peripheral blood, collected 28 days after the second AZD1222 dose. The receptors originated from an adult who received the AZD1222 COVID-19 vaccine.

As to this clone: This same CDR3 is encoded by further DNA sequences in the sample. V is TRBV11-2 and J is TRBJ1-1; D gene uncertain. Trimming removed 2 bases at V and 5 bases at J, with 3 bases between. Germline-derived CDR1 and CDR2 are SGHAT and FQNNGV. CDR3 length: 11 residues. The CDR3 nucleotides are TGTGCCAGCAGCTTACGAACTGAAGCTTTCTTT. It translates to CASSLRTEAFF.

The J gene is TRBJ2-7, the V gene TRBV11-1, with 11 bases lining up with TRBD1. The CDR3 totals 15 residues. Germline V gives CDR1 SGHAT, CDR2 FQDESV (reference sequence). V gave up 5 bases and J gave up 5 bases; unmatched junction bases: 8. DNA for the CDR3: TGTGCCAGCAGCCAAAGGACAGGGGGCTTGGACGAGCAGTACTTC. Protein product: CASSQRTGGLDEQYF.

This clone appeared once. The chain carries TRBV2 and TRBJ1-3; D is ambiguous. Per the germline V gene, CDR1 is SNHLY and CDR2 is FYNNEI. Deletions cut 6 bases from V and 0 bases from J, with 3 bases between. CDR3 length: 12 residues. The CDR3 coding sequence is TGTGCCAGCAGCCTCTCTGGAAACACCATATATTTT. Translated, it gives CASSLSGNTIYF.

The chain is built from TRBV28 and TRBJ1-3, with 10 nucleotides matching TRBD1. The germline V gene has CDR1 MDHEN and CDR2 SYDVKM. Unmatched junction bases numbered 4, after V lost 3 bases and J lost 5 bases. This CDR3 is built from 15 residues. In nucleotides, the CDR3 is TGTGCCAGCAGTTTGCTGGGACAGGGGCGAAACACCATATATTTT. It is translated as CASSLLGQGRNTIYF.

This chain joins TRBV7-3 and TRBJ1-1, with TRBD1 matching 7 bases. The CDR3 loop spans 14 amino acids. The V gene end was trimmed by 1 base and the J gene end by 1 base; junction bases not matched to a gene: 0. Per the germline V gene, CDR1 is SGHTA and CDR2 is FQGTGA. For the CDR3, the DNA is TGTGCCAGCAGCTTAAGGGACAGGAACACTGAAGCTTTCTTT. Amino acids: CASSLRDRNTEAFF.

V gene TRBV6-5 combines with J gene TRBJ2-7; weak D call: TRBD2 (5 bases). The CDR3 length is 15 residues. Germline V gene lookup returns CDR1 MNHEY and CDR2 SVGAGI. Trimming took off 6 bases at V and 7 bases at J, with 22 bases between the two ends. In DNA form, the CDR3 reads TGTGCCAGCAGCGATAGCGTCAGCCATAATAGTGAGCAGTACTTC. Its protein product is CASSDSVSHNSEQYF.

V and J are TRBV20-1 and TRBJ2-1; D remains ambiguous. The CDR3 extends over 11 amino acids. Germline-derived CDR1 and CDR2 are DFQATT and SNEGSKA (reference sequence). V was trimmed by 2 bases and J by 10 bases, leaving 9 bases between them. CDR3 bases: TGCAGTGCTAGAACGGAAACCGAGCAGTTCTTC. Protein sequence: CSARTETEQFF.

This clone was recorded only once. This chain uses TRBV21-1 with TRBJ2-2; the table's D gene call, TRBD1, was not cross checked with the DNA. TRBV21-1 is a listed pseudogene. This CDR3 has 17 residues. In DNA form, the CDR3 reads TGTGCCAGCAGCAGGAAGGCACAGGGAAAGAACACCGGGGAGCTGTTTTTT. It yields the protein CASSRKAQGKNTGELFF.